Shown below are 12 T cell receptor beta chains from a single sample sequenced in a study of cytomegalovirus exposure and HLA in healthy donors (dated by TCRdb to 2015 to 2018). Library generation was performed with the immunoSEQ multiplex PCR assay. The multiplex PCR relied on a mix of 60 forward primers for TCR Vbeta segments and 13 reverse primers for TCR Jbeta segments. TCRdb stores this immuneACCESS table with in-frame sequences only. Part of the clones is absent; in the studies checked, under half of the shortfall reflects unresolved V genes, and no reason is known for the rest. The data table for this sample lists about 110,000 clones. About 3.8% of the sample comes from the top ten. Input material: PBMCs. These receptor sequences come from a man aged 25 to 40 in good health and CMV-seronegative.

The chain recombines TRBV27 with TRBJ2-7, with D possibly TRBD1 on 5 matching bases. CDR1 and CDR2 (germline): MNHEY, SMNVEV (reference sequence). V shed 4 bases and J shed 4 bases, with 20 bases lying between them. The CDR3 runs 16 residues. This CDR3 is CASSSSLTDPPYEQYF. The CDR3 region has the DNA TGTGCCAGCAGTTCCTCCTTGACAGATCCGCCATACGAGCAGTACTTC.

The chain links TRBV7-9 to TRBJ2-3, with 7 bases lining up with TRBD1. The CDR3 length is 17 residues. V shed 3 bases, J shed 0 bases, and the junction held 9 bases outside the gene matches. Germline CDR1 is SEHNR and CDR2 is FQNEAQ (reference sequence). CDR3 in DNA: TGTGCCAGCAGCTTTGAGGGGACAGCCTCTAGCACAGATACGCAGTATTTT. This encodes CASSFEGTASSTDTQYF.

This chain joins TRBV28 and TRBJ1-2; D perhaps matches TRBD1 (6 bases). Germline loops: CDR1 MDHEN, CDR2 SYDVKM. CDR3 length equals 13 residues. The germline V and J ends were trimmed by 1 base and 8 bases, with 11 bases remaining between them. The CDR3 DNA sequence: TGTGCCAGCAGTTTATTGGGACATCGAGGCTACACCTTC. It is translated as CASSLLGHRGYTF.

The chain uses TRBV11-1 and TRBJ2-7; the D is unclear. V gave up 2 bases and J gave up 6 bases, with 20 bases separating them. The germline gives CDR1 SGHAT, CDR2 FQDESV (reference sequence). There are 16 residues in the CDR3. The chain's CDR3 is CASSLTDDSPTGEQYF. The DNA for the CDR3 is TGTGCCAGCAGCTTAACCGACGACTCACCCACCGGCGAGCAGTACTTC. The full variable domain, rest sourced from reference TRBV11-1 and TRBJ2-7, is EAEVAQSPRYKITEKSQAVAFWCDPISGHATLYWYRQILGQGPELLVQFQDESVVDDSQLPKDRFSAERLKGVDSTLKIQPAELGDSAMYLCASSLTDDSPTGEQYFGPGTRLTVT.

The J gene is TRBJ1-1, the V gene TRBV11-2, with 12 bases fitting TRBD1. The V and J ends lost 10 bases and 5 bases, in that order; junction bases with no gene match: 11. CDR1 and CDR2 from the germline V gene are SGHAT and FQNNGV. The CDR3 extends over 15 amino acids. The DNA for the CDR3 is TGTGCCACTTCGGGACAGGGGGCAATAGGAACTGAAGCTTTCTTT. Residues: CATSGQGAIGTEAFF.

V usage is TRBV5-3 and J usage is TRBJ2-7; D unclear. TRBV5-3 counts as an open reading frame of uncertain function. Trimming pared 1 base from V and 7 bases from J, leaving 27 bases between. This CDR3 is built from 18 residues. The CDR3 region has the DNA TGTGCCAGAAGCTTGAGTGTTGTGGCGGATCAACCGACTTTGGAGCAGTACTTC. Residues: CARSLSVVADQPTLEQYF.

The chain joins TRBV5-1 to TRBJ1-1, with D perhaps matching TRBD1 (5 bases). CDR1 and CDR2 from the germline V gene are SGHRS and YFSETQ. The CDR3 loop spans 15 amino acids. V lost 1 base and J lost 0, with 10 bases in between. CDR3 nucleotide sequence: TGCGCCAGCAGCTTGTTGAAGGGGCTGAACACTGAAGCTTTCTTT. Protein sequence: CASSLLKGLNTEAFF.

The chain uses TRBV2 and TRBJ1-2; perhaps TRBD1 as D (5 bases). Trimming stripped 6 bases from V and 8 bases from J, with 19 bases between. CDR3 length: 14 amino acids. Germline loops: CDR1 SNHLY, CDR2 FYNNEI. CDR3 in DNA: TGTGCCAGCAGCCTACGGGAGGGGAGGGACGGCTACACCTTC. Its protein is CASSLREGRDGYTF.

The CDR3 DNA reads as TGTGCCAGCAGTTACACCGGGTCCGGGAGGTCCTACGAGCAGTACTTC. Its translation: CASSYTGSGRSYEQYF. J is TRBJ2-7 and V is TRBV5-6, with 7 bases aligning to TRBD2. The CDR3 has 16 amino acids. The V and J ends lost 5 bases and 1 base, in that order; junction bases with no gene match: 12. CDR1 and CDR2 from the germline V gene are SGHDT and YYEEEE.

The chain uses TRBV28 and TRBJ2-1; 10 nucleotides agree with TRBD1. J was trimmed by 5 bases and V by 6 bases; bases with no gene match: 7. Germline CDR1 is MDHEN and CDR2 is SYDVKM. The CDR3 runs 15 residues. The CDR3 protein is CASSSGTGVNNEQFF. The CDR3 nucleotides read TGTGCCAGCAGCTCCGGGACAGGGGTCAACAATGAGCAGTTCTTC.

The chain carries TRBV7-9 and TRBJ1-1; 9 bases agree with TRBD1. The CDR3 length is 16 residues. V shed 5 bases and J 4 bases; nucleotides not matched to a gene: 11. Germline V gene lookup returns CDR1 SEHNR and CDR2 FQNEAQ (reference sequence). The CDR3 DNA follows: TGTGCCAGCAGCCCACCGTGGGACAGGGTATCCACTGAAGCTTTCTTT. Amino acids: CASSPPWDRVSTEAFF.

V is TRBV7-2 and J is TRBJ2-7, with 7 bases that match TRBD1. This CDR3 is 19 amino acids long. The germline V gene has CDR1 SGHTA and CDR2 FQGNSA. J lost 4 bases, V lost 1 base, and 19 bases had no gene match. CDR3 DNA sequence: TGTGCCAGCAGCTTAGGTCGTTTAGGAATTGGGCAGGGGGAGTACGAGCAGTACTTC. Protein product: CASSLGRLGIGQGEYEQYF.